The rows below give T cell receptor beta chains drawn from one sample of a study of OX40 agonist ivuxolimab in advanced cancers. Profiled with immunoSEQ multiplex PCR; TCRdb holds only in-frame clones, not every one. The repertoire holds over 70,000 clones, under 95% seen once, with over 11% in the top ten. The material sequenced was CD4+ or CD8+ T cells sorted from blood, taken in a trial of the OX40 agonist ivuxolimab. The receptors here all came from an adult with an advanced solid tumor such as melanoma, head and neck, liver or kidney cancer. CDR3s include the opening cysteine and the closing phenylalanine or tryptophan. The D gene is left open where the match is weak. Not all rows give a size; the values are once, few, many and, for expanded clones, a class.

d_call: NA; j_call: TRBJ1-1; clone_size: NA; v_call: TRBV7-9; cdr3_aa: CAGHGGTEAFF; cdr3_nt: TGTGCCGGTCACGGAGGGACTGAAGCTTTCTTT
d_call: NA; j_call: TRBJ2-7; clone_size: NA; v_call: TRBV19; cdr3_aa: CASSMYSGDFYEQYF; cdr3_nt: TGTGCCAGTAGCATGTACTCAGGGGATTTCTACGAGCAGTACTTC
d_call: TRBD1; j_call: TRBJ2-7; clone_size: NA; v_call: TRBV28; cdr3_aa: CASVPQGTRYEQYF; cdr3_nt: TGTGCCAGCGTCCCACAGGGGACCCGCTACGAGCAGTACTTC
d_call: TRBD2; j_call: TRBJ2-1; clone_size: NA; v_call: TRBV9; cdr3_aa: CASSVSPAGSSYNEQFF; cdr3_nt: TGTGCCAGCAGCGTCAGCCCAGCGGGGAGCTCCTACAATGAGCAGTTCTTC
d_call: TRBD1; j_call: TRBJ2-7; clone_size: NA; v_call: TRBV7-6; cdr3_aa: CASSPGTGGSYEQYF; cdr3_nt: TGTGCCAGCAGCCCAGGGACAGGGGGCTCCTACGAGCAGTACTTC
d_call: NA; j_call: TRBJ1-5; clone_size: NA; v_call: TRBV19; cdr3_aa: CASLDRGNQPQHF; cdr3_nt: TGTGCCAGTCTGGACAGAGGCAATCAGCCCCAGCATTTT
d_call: TRBD1; j_call: TRBJ1-1; clone_size: NA; v_call: TRBV9; cdr3_aa: CASSSGQGYAEAFF; cdr3_nt: TGTGCCAGCAGCTCTGGACAGGGGTACGCTGAAGCTTTCTTT
d_call: TRBD1; j_call: TRBJ2-2; clone_size: NA; v_call: TRBV19; cdr3_aa: CASSRGQGADGELFF; cdr3_nt: TGTGCCAGTAGTAGGGGACAGGGGGCTGACGGGGAGCTGTTTTTT
d_call: TRBD2; j_call: TRBJ2-1; clone_size: NA; v_call: TRBV9; cdr3_aa: CASSAWGGNEQFF; cdr3_nt: TGTGCCAGCAGCGCGTGGGGGGGCAATGAGCAGTTCTTC
d_call: TRBD2; j_call: TRBJ2-1; clone_size: NA; v_call: TRBV4-1; cdr3_aa: CASSPSPLAGLDEQFF; cdr3_nt: TGCGCCAGCAGCCCCTCCCCACTAGCGGGTTTGGATGAGCAGTTCTTC
d_call: NA; j_call: TRBJ1-4; clone_size: NA; v_call: TRBV15; cdr3_aa: CATSPIRDYTNEKLFF; cdr3_nt: TGTGCCACCAGCCCTATTCGGGACTACACTAATGAAAAACTGTTTTTT
d_call: NA; j_call: TRBJ2-5; clone_size: NA; v_call: TRBV15; cdr3_aa: CATSRDARVGETQYF; cdr3_nt: TGTGCCACCAGCAGAGATGCCAGGGTGGGAGAGACCCAGTACTTC
d_call: TRBD2; j_call: TRBJ2-7; clone_size: once; v_call: TRBV29-1; cdr3_aa: CSAVEVERGTTYEQYF; cdr3_nt: TGCAGCGCGGTGGAGGTGGAGCGGGGGACAACCTACGAGCAGTACTTC
d_call: TRBD1; j_call: TRBJ2-1; clone_size: NA; v_call: TRBV11-1; cdr3_aa: CASSYTGGFYNEQFF; cdr3_nt: TGTGCCAGCAGCTACACAGGGGGCTTCTACAATGAGCAGTTCTTC
d_call: NA; j_call: TRBJ2-7; clone_size: once; v_call: TRBV9; cdr3_aa: CASSSGGYEQYF; cdr3_nt: TGTGCCAGCAGCTCCGGGGGATACGAGCAGTACTTC
d_call: NA; j_call: TRBJ1-2; clone_size: NA; v_call: TRBV27; cdr3_aa: CASSFFMGHADLYGYTF; cdr3_nt: TGTGCCAGCAGTTTTTTCATGGGGCACGCTGACCTCTATGGCTACACCTTC
d_call: TRBD2; j_call: TRBJ2-3; clone_size: NA; v_call: TRBV28; cdr3_aa: CASSWGLAGGQIGIGTDTQYF; cdr3_nt: TGTGCCAGCAGTTGGGGACTAGCGGGAGGGCAGATCGGAATTGGCACAGATACGCAGTATTTT
d_call: TRBD1; j_call: TRBJ2-3; clone_size: NA; v_call: TRBV18; cdr3_aa: CASSNTGGTDTQYF; cdr3_nt: TGTGCCAGCTCGAATACAGGGGGCACAGATACGCAGTATTTT
d_call: TRBD1; j_call: TRBJ2-1; clone_size: NA; v_call: TRBV9; cdr3_aa: CASSVPGQGTEQFF; cdr3_nt: TGTGCCAGCTCGGTCCCGGGACAGGGTACTGAGCAGTTCTTC
d_call: NA; j_call: TRBJ2-5; clone_size: NA; v_call: TRBV5-4; cdr3_aa: CASSLLGRQETQYF; cdr3_nt: TGTGCCAGCAGCTTATTGGGCAGACAAGAGACCCAGTACTTC
d_call: TRBD1; j_call: TRBJ2-2; clone_size: NA; v_call: TRBV13; cdr3_aa: CASSFPGQGTGELFF; cdr3_nt: TGTGCCAGCAGCTTTCCGGGACAGGGCACCGGGGAGCTGTTTTTT
d_call: NA; j_call: TRBJ2-1; clone_size: NA; v_call: TRBV7-3; cdr3_aa: CASSLLPFNEQFF; cdr3_nt: TGTGCCAGCAGCTTACTCCCATTCAATGAGCAGTTCTTC
d_call: NA; j_call: TRBJ1-2; clone_size: NA; v_call: TRBV6-5; cdr3_aa: CASSYSLRTLERGYTF; cdr3_nt: TGTGCCAGCAGTTACTCGTTGCGGACCCTCGAGAGGGGCTACACCTTC
d_call: TRBD1; j_call: TRBJ2-1; clone_size: once; v_call: TRBV5-1; cdr3_aa: CASSLDLWDRANEQFF; cdr3_nt: TGCGCCAGCAGCTTGGACCTCTGGGACAGGGCCAATGAGCAGTTCTTC
d_call: TRBD2; j_call: TRBJ2-1; clone_size: NA; v_call: TRBV4-1; cdr3_aa: CASSQPGLAHEQFF; cdr3_nt: TGCGCCAGCAGCCAACCGGGACTAGCCCATGAGCAGTTCTTC
d_call: TRBD2; j_call: TRBJ2-1; clone_size: NA; v_call: TRBV7-8; cdr3_aa: CASSLVGGRYNEQFF; cdr3_nt: TGTGCCAGCAGCTTAGTTGGCGGGAGGTACAATGAGCAGTTCTTC
d_call: TRBD2; j_call: TRBJ2-3; clone_size: NA; v_call: TRBV4-1; cdr3_aa: CASSQYLAGPDTQYF; cdr3_nt: TGCGCCAGCAGCCAATACCTAGCGGGTCCAGATACGCAGTATTTT
d_call: NA; j_call: TRBJ1-2; clone_size: NA; v_call: TRBV7-9; cdr3_aa: CASSPWQGSYGYTF; cdr3_nt: TGTGCCAGCAGCCCTTGGCAGGGCTCCTATGGCTACACCTTC
d_call: NA; j_call: TRBJ2-2; clone_size: NA; v_call: TRBV6-5; cdr3_aa: CASSYSNTGELFF; cdr3_nt: TGTGCCAGCAGTTACTCGAACACCGGGGAGCTGTTTTTT
d_call: NA; j_call: TRBJ2-2; clone_size: NA; v_call: TRBV28; cdr3_aa: CASRAGVHGELFF; cdr3_nt: TGTGCCAGCCGGGCAGGGGTCCACGGGGAGCTGTTTTTT
d_call: NA; j_call: TRBJ2-7; clone_size: NA; v_call: TRBV2; cdr3_aa: CASTSGVARGPMKAYEQYF; cdr3_nt: TGTGCCAGCACCTCGGGAGTGGCGCGGGGACCCATGAAAGCCTACGAGCAGTACTTC
d_call: NA; j_call: TRBJ1-1; clone_size: NA; v_call: TRBV7-9; cdr3_aa: CASSKSQVFDTEAFF; cdr3_nt: TGTGCCAGCAGCAAGTCACAGGTGTTTGACACTGAAGCTTTCTTT
d_call: TRBD2; j_call: TRBJ2-3; clone_size: NA; v_call: TRBV5-6; cdr3_aa: CASSPLSGPSTDTQYF; cdr3_nt: TGTGCCAGCAGCCCCCTTAGCGGGCCCAGCACAGATACGCAGTATTTT
d_call: NA; j_call: TRBJ1-1; clone_size: NA; v_call: TRBV29-1; cdr3_aa: CSVDPSTEAFF; cdr3_nt: TGCAGCGTTGATCCTAGCACTGAAGCTTTCTTT
d_call: NA; j_call: TRBJ1-3; clone_size: NA; v_call: TRBV9; cdr3_aa: CASSVVGAQRNTIYF; cdr3_nt: TGTGCCAGCAGCGTAGTGGGGGCGCAGAGAAACACCATATATTTT
d_call: TRBD2; j_call: TRBJ2-7; clone_size: NA; v_call: TRBV4-3; cdr3_aa: CASSQGLAGSSYEQYF; cdr3_nt: TGCGCCAGCAGCCAAGGCCTAGCGGGTAGCTCCTACGAGCAGTACTTC
d_call: TRBD1; j_call: TRBJ2-1; clone_size: NA; v_call: TRBV7-3; cdr3_aa: CASSRLGTGRNEQFF; cdr3_nt: TGTGCCAGCAGCCGTCTCGGGACAGGGAGGAATGAGCAGTTCTTC
d_call: NA; j_call: TRBJ1-6; clone_size: NA; v_call: TRBV5-6; cdr3_aa: CASSIGISPLHF; cdr3_nt: TGTGCCAGCAGCATCGGGATTTCACCCCTCCACTTT
d_call: TRBD1; j_call: TRBJ2-1; clone_size: NA; v_call: TRBV19; cdr3_aa: CASIPGTGGNNEQFF; cdr3_nt: TGTGCCAGTATCCCCGGGACAGGGGGGAACAATGAGCAGTTCTTC
d_call: NA; j_call: TRBJ1-1; clone_size: NA; v_call: TRBV4-2; cdr3_aa: CASGAARGTEAFF; cdr3_nt: TGTGCCAGTGGGGCGGCGAGGGGGACTGAAGCTTTCTTT
d_call: NA; j_call: TRBJ2-1; clone_size: once; v_call: TRBV27; cdr3_aa: CASSLVIRNEQFF; cdr3_nt: TGTGCCAGCAGTTTAGTCATTCGCAATGAGCAGTTCTTC
d_call: NA; j_call: TRBJ2-3; clone_size: NA; v_call: TRBV6-1; cdr3_aa: CASRHFRDSTDTQYF; cdr3_nt: TGTGCCAGCAGGCACTTCCGGGACAGCACAGATACGCAGTATTTT
d_call: NA; j_call: TRBJ1-5; clone_size: once; v_call: TRBV27; cdr3_aa: CASRGLEVGQPQHF; cdr3_nt: TGTGCCAGCAGGGGCCTTGAGGTTGGGCAGCCCCAGCATTTT
d_call: NA; j_call: TRBJ1-5; clone_size: NA; v_call: TRBV6-5; cdr3_aa: CASSLHEGANQPQHF; cdr3_nt: TGTGCCAGCAGTTTACATGAAGGGGCCAATCAGCCCCAGCATTTT
d_call: NA; j_call: TRBJ2-7; clone_size: NA; v_call: TRBV20-1; cdr3_aa: CSARAGYEQYF; cdr3_nt: TGCAGTGCCCGAGCCGGGTACGAGCAGTACTTC
d_call: TRBD2; j_call: TRBJ2-4; clone_size: NA; v_call: TRBV7-9; cdr3_aa: CASSLNAGEGKNIQYF; cdr3_nt: TGTGCCAGCAGCTTAAACGCGGGAGAGGGCAAAAACATTCAGTACTTC
d_call: NA; j_call: TRBJ1-1; clone_size: NA; v_call: TRBV6-5; cdr3_aa: CASSPRGNTEAFF; cdr3_nt: TGTGCCAGCAGTCCCAGGGGGAACACTGAAGCTTTCTTT